This T cell receptor beta chain was profiled in a study of naive and memory T cell subsets. This clonotype has only a few counts. Germline CDR1 is MNHNS and CDR2 is SASEGT. The CDR3 is 14 amino acids. Trimming removed 7 bases at V and 2 bases at J, with 15 bases between. An oligonucleotide containing a UMI was ligated to the 3' end of TCR cDNA. Amplification of ligated cDNA took four PCR rounds with SP2 and nested alpha and beta constant primers. Blood and skin TCR RNA was reverse transcribed with alpha and beta constant primers. TCRdb passed the 5' RACE reads through MiXCR, listing each CDR3 protein once. The sample includes 57,000 or so distinct CDR3 sequences, 7.2% seen only once; the top ten take 9% to 10%.

The J gene is TRBJ2-7, the V gene TRBV6-1; perhaps TRBD1 as D (6 bases). This TCR came from a male donor in good health. This chain's CDR3 is CASKDRYYPYEQYF. The CDR3 DNA sequence: TGTGCCAGCAAAGACAGGTATTACCCCTACGAGCAGTACTTC.